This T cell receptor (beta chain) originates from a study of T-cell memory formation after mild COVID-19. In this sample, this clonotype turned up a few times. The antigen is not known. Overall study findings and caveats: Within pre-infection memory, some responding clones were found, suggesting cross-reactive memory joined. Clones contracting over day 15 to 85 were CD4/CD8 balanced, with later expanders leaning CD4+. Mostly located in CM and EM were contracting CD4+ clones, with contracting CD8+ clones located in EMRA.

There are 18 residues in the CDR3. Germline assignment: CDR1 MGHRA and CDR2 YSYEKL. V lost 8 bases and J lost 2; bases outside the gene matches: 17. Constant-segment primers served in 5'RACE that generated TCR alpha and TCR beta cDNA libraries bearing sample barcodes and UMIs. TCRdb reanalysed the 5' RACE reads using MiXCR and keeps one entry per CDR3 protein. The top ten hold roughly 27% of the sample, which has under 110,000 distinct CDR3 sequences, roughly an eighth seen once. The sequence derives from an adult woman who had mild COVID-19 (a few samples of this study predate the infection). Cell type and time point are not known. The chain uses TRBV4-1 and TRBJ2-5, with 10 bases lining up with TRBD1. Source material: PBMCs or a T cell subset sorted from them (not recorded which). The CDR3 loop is CASSVPGRDRGWQETQYF. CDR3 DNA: TGCGCCAGCTCCGTTCCCGGACGGGACAGGGGTTGGCAAGAGACCCAGTACTTC.